The sequence of this T cell receptor (beta chain) was determined in a study of CD8 T cells in ankylosing spondylitis. Study-wide results and caveats: Within ankylosing spondylitis blood, a TCR beta motif made up of roughly eight highly homologous variants appeared to be characteristic. Disease-linked clones were reportedly significantly enriched in matched ankylosing spondylitis synovial fluid.

Worth noting for this clonotype: Its antigen is not known.

CDR1 is SGHVS, CDR2 FQNEAQ, per germline. The CDR3 extends over 15 amino acids. V was clipped by 2 bases and J by 4 bases, with 15 bases between them. Quantitative 5'-RACE with molecular barcodes produced the TCR beta libraries. TCRdb analysed the 5' RACE reads with MiXCR anew, one entry per CDR3 protein. Among 250,000 to 300,000 distinct CDR3 sequences listed, 18% were seen once. The chain has TRBV7-8 and TRBJ2-7, with D uncertain. The sample consisted of blood, either unsorted or a sorted T cell fraction (not recorded which). This sequence originates from a male donor with ankylosing spondylitis or in good health (not recorded which). The CDR3 bases are TGTGCCAGCAGCTTAAGACTTACTACTAAGTACGAGCAGTACTTC. It is translated as CASSLRLTTKYEQYF.